The 29 T cell receptor beta chains below were found in one sample sequenced in a study of response to subunit inactivated influenza vaccine. TCRdb ran MiXCR on the RT-PCR reads and lists one entry per CDR3 protein. The sample yields under 850,000 distinct CDR3 sequences, about a fifth seen once. The material was PBMCs from blood, obtained 5 to 6 days after vaccination. The receptors were sampled from a man aged 50 to 60 who received an inactivated influenza vaccine.

The chain couples TRBV5-1 to TRBJ1-3; D is perhaps TRBD1 (5 bases). The CDR3 totals 15 residues. The germline V and J ends were trimmed by 0 bases and 5 bases, with 12 bases remaining between them. Germline V gene data show CDR1 as SGHRS and CDR2 as YFSETQ. This CDR3 reads CASSLDGTSRNTIYF. CDR3 nucleotide sequence: TGCGCCAGCAGCTTGGACGGGACCTCCAGAAACACCATATATTTT. Drawing the rest from reference TRBV5-1 and TRBJ1-3, the complete variable domain is KAGVTQTPRYLIKTRGQQVTLSCSPISGHRSVSWYQQTPGQGLQFLFEYFSETQRNKGNFPGRFSGRQFSNSRSEMNVSTLELGDSALYLCASSLDGTSRNTIYFGEGSWLTVV.

V gene TRBV25-1 combines with J gene TRBJ1-6; 8 nucleotides agree with TRBD1. V shed 7 bases, J shed 6 bases, and the junction held 8 bases outside the gene matches. This CDR3 spans 15 amino acids. Germline CDR1 and CDR2: MGHDK and SYGVNS. CDR3 loop: CASKPQGAVNSPLHF. The CDR3 nucleotides are TGTGCCAGCAAACCCCAGGGGGCAGTTAATTCACCCCTCCACTTT. Full variable domain (outside the CDR3, taken from reference TRBV25-1 and TRBJ1-6): EADIYQTPRYLVIGTGKKITLECSQTMGHDKMYWYQQDPGMELHLIHYSYGVNSTEKGDLSSESTVSRIRTEHFPLTLESARPSHTSQYLCASKPQGAVNSPLHFGNGTRLTVT.

In this sample, this clonotype turned up a few times. The chain has TRBV4-2 and TRBJ2-5, with D unclear. This CDR3 is built from 13 residues. CDR1 and CDR2 (germline): LGHNA, YNFKEQ. Trimming shortened V by 0 bases and J by 2 bases, and 4 bases separated the two germline ends. The CDR3 bases are TGTGCCAGCAGCCAAGACGTACAAGAGACCCAGTACTTC. This codes for CASSQDVQETQYF.

The CDR3 loop reads CSARLAGVQVTQYF. The CDR3 DNA reads TGCAGTGCAAGACTAGCGGGGGTCCAAGTTACGCAGTATTTT. J is TRBJ2-3 and V is TRBV20-1; 12 bases map to TRBD2. CDR1 is DFQATT and CDR2 is SNEGSKA in the germline V gene (reference sequence). V gave up 6 bases and J gave up 8 bases; unmatched junction bases: 9. This CDR3 is built from 14 residues.

This clonotype was recorded a few times. This chain uses TRBV28 with TRBJ2-1; tentatively, D is TRBD1 or TRBD2 (7 bases each). V was cut by 6 bases and J by 7 bases, with 19 bases left in between. Germline CDR1 MDHEN, CDR2 SYDVKM. The CDR3 totals 15 residues. CDR3 sequence (DNA): TGTGCCAGCAGGGGGGGGGGACAGTTGAAAAATGAGCAGTTCTTC. Translation: CASRGGGQLKNEQFF. The full variable domain, in which reference TRBV28 and TRBJ2-1 provide the parts outside the CDR3, is DVKVTQSSRYLVKRTGEKVFLECVQDMDHENMFWYRQDPGLGLRLIYFSYDVKMKEKGDIPEGYSVSREKKERFSLILESASTNQTSMYLCASRGGGQLKNEQFFGPGTRLTVL.

V usage is TRBV6-6 and J usage is TRBJ1-1; D is uncertain. CDR1 MNHNY and CDR2 SVGAGI come from the germline V gene (reference sequence). The V end lost 6 bases, the J end lost 9 bases, and 11 bases lay between the germline ends. The CDR3 runs to 11 residues. As DNA, the CDR3 is TGTGCCAGCAGCTACCCCCTACAAGCTTTCTTT. Translating gives CASSYPLQAFF.

This clonotype was seen ten or more times. The chain carries TRBV7-8 and TRBJ1-3; weak D call: TRBD1 (6 bases). V was shortened by 1 base and J by 3 bases, with 13 bases between the two germline ends. CDR1 is SGHVS, CDR2 FQNEAQ, per germline. This CDR3 has 16 amino acids. The CDR3 bases are TGTGCCAGCAGCTTAGTTCCGGGGGCGTATGGAAACACCATATATTTT. Translation: CASSLVPGAYGNTIYF.

The V and J genes are TRBV20-1 and TRBJ2-2, with TRBD1 matching 7 bases. The V gene end was trimmed by 1 base and the J gene end by 3 bases; junction bases not matched to a gene: 8. CDR1 DFQATT and CDR2 SNEGSKA come from the germline V gene (reference sequence). The CDR3 contains 16 residues. This CDR3 reads CSARGGVDRDTGELFF. In DNA, the CDR3 is TGCAGTGCTAGAGGGGGTGTTGACAGGGACACCGGGGAGCTGTTTTTT.

This clonotype was seen many times. The chain couples TRBV6-5 to TRBJ2-7, with 10 bases identical to TRBD1. V dropped 0 bases and J dropped 5; count of bases not matched to a gene: 4. Germline values: CDR1 MNHEY, CDR2 SVGAGI. The CDR3 spans 15 residues. The CDR3: CASSYSGQGTHEQYF. As DNA, the CDR3 is TGTGCCAGCAGTTACTCGGGACAGGGGACCCACGAGCAGTACTTC.

The table lists this clonotype with many counts. The V gene is TRBV12-3 or TRBV12-4, the J gene TRBJ2-4, with D maybe TRBD1 (6 bases). V gave up 4 bases and J gave up 0 bases, with 13 bases separating them. The CDR3 loop spans 16 amino acids. CDR3 sequence reads: CASSSQGRLAKNIQYF. CDR3 DNA sequence: TGTGCCAGCAGTTCACAGGGACGTCTAGCCAAAAACATTCAGTACTTC.

The rearrangement joins TRBV7-2 to TRBJ1-3, with 12 nucleotides matching TRBD1. With V trimmed by 3 bases and J by 1 base, 4 bases remained unmatched. This CDR3 is 17 amino acids long. Germline V gene lookup returns CDR1 SGHTA and CDR2 FQGNSA. CDR3 protein: CASSFRDRGPSGNTIYF. CDR3 DNA sequence: TGTGCCAGCAGCTTCCGGGACAGGGGGCCTTCTGGAAACACCATATATTTT.

This clonotype was recorded at least ten times. The genes are TRBV4-2 and TRBJ2-4; TRBD1 matches 9 bases. Trimming cost V 4 bases and J 8 bases; bases outside gene matches: 6. In germline, CDR1 is LGHNA, CDR2 YNFKEQ. This CDR3 comprises 14 residues. CDR3 in DNA: TGTGCCAGCAGCCCTGGGACAGGGAGGTACATTCAGTACTTC. It encodes CASSPGTGRYIQYF.

CDR3 nucleotides: TGTGCCAGCAGCTTAGGGTCTGCGGGGGGGCATACAGATACGCAGTATTTT. It is translated as CASSLGSAGGHTDTQYF. V and J are TRBV7-2 and TRBJ2-3, with 9 bases matching TRBD2. In germline, CDR1 is SGHTA, CDR2 FQGNSA. Unmatched junction bases numbered 8, after V lost 1 base and J lost 3 bases. The length of the CDR3 is 17 residues.

In this sample, this clonotype turned up a few times. The chain combines TRBV12-3 or TRBV12-4 with TRBJ2-5, with D perhaps TRBD1 (6 bases). Between the trimmed V and J ends, which lost 8 bases and 2 bases, there was a span of 12 bases. CDR3 length: 13 amino acids. CDR3 residues: CASLAGVQETQYF. The CDR3 DNA reads as TGTGCCAGCCTCGCAGGGGTACAAGAGACCCAGTACTTC.

This clonotype turned up a few times. The rearrangement links TRBV7-9 to TRBJ2-1; weak D call: TRBD2 (5 bases). Trimming pared 4 bases from V and 9 bases from J, leaving 22 bases between. CDR1 and CDR2 from the germline V gene are SEHNR and FQNEAQ (reference sequence). CDR3 length: 16 residues. CDR3: CASSSRRSSSFSEQFF. The CDR3 DNA reads TGTGCCAGCAGCTCCCGTAGGTCTAGCAGTTTTAGTGAGCAGTTCTTC.

The table lists this clonotype with a few counts. This may stem from a read error, because a much larger clone lies one nucleotide away. This sequence joins TRBV28 and TRBJ1-2; D possibly corresponds to TRBD1 (5 bases). V lost 3 bases, J lost 4 bases, and 15 bases lay in between. CDR3 length equals 15 residues. Germline assignment: CDR1 MDHEN and CDR2 SYDVKM. The CDR3 nucleotides are TGTGCCAGCAGTTTTTTTACCCCAGGGTCCTATGGCTACACCTTC. It specifies CASSFFTPGSYGYTF.

This clonotype has a handful of counts. CDR3 residues: CSAAQVNQPQHF. The CDR3 DNA reads as TGCAGTGCCGCTCAGGTCAATCAGCCCCAGCATTTT. The chain couples TRBV20-1 to TRBJ1-5; D is uncertain. Deletions cut 6 bases from V and 3 bases from J, with 9 bases between. The CDR3 consists of 12 residues. Germline V gene data show CDR1 as DFQATT and CDR2 as SNEGSKA (reference sequence).

This clonotype has a handful of counts. The V gene is TRBV6-1, the J gene TRBJ2-7; 7 bases are shared with TRBD2. CDR1 is MNHNS, CDR2 SASEGT, per germline. This CDR3 comprises 16 residues. The J segment lost 4 bases and the V segment lost 7 bases, leaving 16 bases of the junction unmatched. CDR3 nucleotide sequence: TGTGCCAGCACCCCCAGAGTCCCGACTAGCTTGTACGAGCAGTACTTC. It specifies CASTPRVPTSLYEQYF.

This clonotype was found a few times. This rearrangement joins TRBV7-9 to TRBJ1-2; D ambiguous. CDR1 SEHNR and CDR2 FQNEAQ come from the germline V gene (reference sequence). Trimming shortened V by 5 bases and J by 5 bases, and 18 bases separated the two germline ends. The CDR3 totals 15 residues. The CDR3 coding sequence is TGTGCCAGCAGCCCCTCACAGACTCGGCGGTATGGCTACACCTTC. Its protein product is CASSPSQTRRYGYTF.

The rearrangement uses TRBV2 and TRBJ2-6; D gene unclear. There are 14 residues in the CDR3. Germline lookup yields CDR1 SNHLY and CDR2 FYNNEI. V gave up 4 bases and J gave up 1 base, with 5 bases separating them. CDR3 sequence reads: CASSAESGANVLTF. The CDR3 nucleotides are TGTGCCAGCAGTGCCGAGTCTGGGGCCAACGTCCTGACTTTC.

The gene calls are TRBV15 and TRBJ2-3, with 9 nucleotides matching TRBD1. With V trimmed by 4 bases and J by 6 bases, 11 bases remained unmatched. The germline CDR1 and CDR2 sequences are LNHNV and YYDKDF (reference sequence). This CDR3 contains 16 residues. In DNA form, the CDR3 reads TGTGCCACCAGCATAGAGGGGACAGGGCTCCTGGATACGCAGTATTTT. This gives the protein CATSIEGTGLLDTQYF.

The table lists this clonotype with a few counts. V and J are TRBV19 and TRBJ2-2; a weak D match, TRBD2 (7 bases). Trimming removed 6 bases at V and 4 bases at J, with 12 bases between. This CDR3 region has 14 residues. CDR1 and CDR2 from the germline V gene are LNHDA and SQIVND (reference sequence). The CDR3 reads CASSRGAGTGELFF. The CDR3, as DNA: TGTGCCAGTAGCCGGGGGGCCGGCACCGGGGAGCTGTTTTTT.

This clonotype was counted between two and nine times. This chain links TRBV11-2 with TRBJ1-6; D is ambiguous. Per germline, CDR1 SGHAT and CDR2 FQNNGV. Between the trimmed V and J ends, which lost 2 bases and 7 bases, there was a span of 12 bases. The CDR3 length is 15 residues. DNA for the CDR3: TGTGCCAGCAGCTTATCCCTTGGAAGAAATTCACCCCTCCACTTT. Amino acid sequence: CASSLSLGRNSPLHF. Combining the CDR3 with reference TRBV11-2 and TRBJ1-6 gives the whole variable domain EAGVAQSPRYKIIEKRQSVAFWCNPISGHATLYWYQQILGQGPKLLIQFQNNGVVDDSQLPKDRFSAERLKGVDSTLKIQPAKLEDSAVYLCASSLSLGRNSPLHFGNGTRLTVT.

This clonotype was detected only a few times. The V and J genes are TRBV20-1 and TRBJ1-2, with D perhaps TRBD1 (6 bases). Trimming removed 4 bases at V and 7 bases at J, with 10 bases between. Germline assignment: CDR1 DFQATT and CDR2 SNEGSKA (reference sequence). The CDR3 is made up of 11 amino acids. The CDR3 bases are TGCAGTGCTACAGGGGCGCGTGGCTACACCTTC. Translated: CSATGARGYTF.

This rearrangement joins TRBV5-6 to TRBJ2-7; TRBD1 aligns across 7 bases. The CDR3 is made up of 14 amino acids. V was pared by 3 bases and J by 4 bases, with 7 bases of the junction left unmatched. Germline CDR1 is SGHDT and CDR2 is YYEEEE. The CDR3 DNA is TGTGCCAGCAGCTCGGGACAGCGGCTTTACGAGCAGTACTTC. As protein: CASSSGQRLYEQYF.

Many counts were recorded for this clonotype. This chain links TRBV10-3 with TRBJ2-1; the D gene is possibly TRBD2 (5 bases). The germline gives CDR1 ENHRY, CDR2 SYGVKD. The CDR3 contains 15 residues. V lost 0 bases and J lost 7, with 13 bases in between. CDR3 amino acids: CAISESTPSRNEQFF. The CDR3, as DNA: TGTGCCATCAGTGAGTCGACGCCTAGCAGGAATGAGCAGTTCTTC.

V and J are TRBV11-2 and TRBJ2-5; 11 positions match TRBD2. The CDR3 is made up of 16 amino acids. Germline loops: CDR1 SGHAT, CDR2 FQNNGV. V lost 5 bases, J lost 7 bases, and 12 bases stayed unmatched. The CDR3 bases are TGTGCCAGCAGCCCACAGTCTAGCGGGAGGTCCCGGACCCAGTACTTC. Its translation: CASSPQSSGRSRTQYF.

This chain connects TRBV15 to TRBJ2-5, with a tentative D call TRBD1 (6 bases). CDR1 and CDR2 (germline): LNHNV, YYDKDF (reference sequence). CDR3 length: 15 amino acids. V dropped 4 bases and J dropped 5 bases, with 17 bases sitting between them. The chain's CDR3 is CATSKAGTRSETQYF. Written as DNA, the CDR3 is TGTGCCACCAGCAAAGCTGGGACAAGAAGTGAGACCCAGTACTTC.

The rearrangement uses TRBV7-8 and TRBJ2-2; a possible D gene is TRBD2 (5 bases). V gave up 4 bases and J gave up 1 base, with 16 bases separating them. The germline V gene has CDR1 SGHVS and CDR2 FQNEAQ. This CDR3 region has 17 residues. CDR3 DNA sequence: TGTGCCAGCAGCTCCTTAATAGCGACTAAGAACACCGGGGAGCTGTTTTTT. Translating it yields CASSSLIATKNTGELFF. The full variable domain, completed using reference TRBV7-8 and TRBJ2-2, is GAGVSQSPRYKVAKRGQDVALRCDPISGHVSLFWYQQALGQGPEFLTYFQNEAQLDKSGLPSDRFFAERPEGSVSTLKIQRTQQEDSAVYLCASSSLIATKNTGELFFGEGSRLTVL.